Each of the 17 T cell receptor beta chains below was sequenced from the same sample in a study of blood T cell repertoires in COVID-19. Clones were sequenced by immunoSEQ multiplex PCR, and TCRdb holds only the in-frame ones, with some missing. The table has 200,000 or so clones, approximately 80% seen once; the top ten hold less than 11%. Sample: peripheral blood. The receptors were gathered from a woman at least 80 years old with acute or convalescent COVID-19.

The chain has TRBV7-8 and TRBJ2-5, with 11 bases matching TRBD2. Germline trimming cut 2 bases from V and 5 bases from J; bases unmatched to any gene: 4. CDR1 is SGHVS, CDR2 FQNEAQ, per germline. The length of the CDR3 is 15 residues. This chain's CDR3 is CASSLLAGGGETQYF. Here the CDR3 DNA reads TGTGCCAGCAGCTTACTAGCGGGAGGAGGGGAGACCCAGTACTTC. Combining the CDR3 with reference TRBV7-8 and TRBJ2-5 gives the whole variable domain GAGVSQSPRYKVAKRGQDVALRCDPISGHVSLFWYQQALGQGPEFLTYFQNEAQLDKSGLPSDRFFAERPEGSVSTLKIQRTQQEDSAVYLCASSLLAGGGETQYFGPGTRLLVL.

V is TRBV6-1 and J is TRBJ2-1; the match to TRBD2 covers 9 bases. This CDR3 has 15 amino acids. Germline V gene data show CDR1 as MNHNS and CDR2 as SASEGT. The V and J ends lost 3 bases and 7 bases, in that order; junction bases with no gene match: 7. The CDR3 is CASSEVLAGQNEQFF. The CDR3 bases are TGTGCCAGCAGTGAGGTACTAGCGGGCCAAAATGAGCAGTTCTTC.

The chain uses TRBV28 and TRBJ2-1; 13 bases fit TRBD2. With V trimmed by 11 bases and J by 8 bases, 9 bases remained unmatched. The CDR3 runs to 14 residues. Germline V gene sequence: CDR1 MDHEN, CDR2 SYDVKM. CDR3 sequence: CAVQLAGGPYEQFF. As DNA, the CDR3 is TGTGCCGTACAACTAGCGGGAGGGCCCTATGAGCAGTTCTTC.

The genes are TRBV6-6 and TRBJ2-5, with 10 bases matching TRBD2. The V gene end was trimmed by 5 bases and the J gene end by 3 bases; junction bases not matched to a gene: 6. Germline V lookup: CDR1 MNHNY, CDR2 SVGAGI (reference sequence). The CDR3 has 15 residues. CDR3 sequence (DNA): TGTGCCAGCAGTCTCATCGGACTAGCGGAAGAGACCCAGTACTTC. Translated, it gives CASSLIGLAEETQYF.

The chain joins TRBV6-2 or TRBV6-3 to TRBJ1-2; 9 positions agree with TRBD1. The trim removed 4 bases at V and 7 bases at J, leaving 16 bases unmatched. There are 17 residues in the CDR3. The germline V gene has CDR1 MNHEY and CDR2 SVGEGT. The CDR3 DNA reads TGTGCCAGCAGTTCTCCCGGGACAGGGCGCTTCCGGGGTGGCTACACCTTC. Translation: CASSSPGTGRFRGGYTF.

This chain joins TRBV7-2 and TRBJ2-4; TRBD1 might be the D (6 bases). The CDR3 totals 14 residues. Trimming shortened V by 6 bases and J by 5 bases, and 14 bases separated the two germline ends. Germline values: CDR1 SGHTA, CDR2 FQGNSA. The CDR3 nucleotides read TGTGCCAGCAGTTATACAGGGTGGGAAAACATTCAGTACTTC. Protein product: CASSYTGWENIQYF.

The chain employs TRBV5-1 and TRBJ2-5, with D possibly being TRBD2 (6 bases). Germline CDR1 SGHRS, CDR2 YFSETQ. This CDR3 is built from 13 residues. The V and J ends lost 10 bases and 2 bases respectively, with 15 bases between them. The DNA for the CDR3 is TGCGCCTGCGGCGGGACTCTACAAGAGACCCAGTACTTC. Protein product: CACGGTLQETQYF.

The DNA of the CDR3 is TGTGCCAGCAGCTGGAGCTCCTACAATGAGCAGTTCTTC. Residues: CASSWSSYNEQFF. V usage is TRBV5-8 and J usage is TRBJ2-1; D gene unclear. This CDR3 region has 13 residues. The germline V and J ends were trimmed by 3 bases and 0 bases, with 4 bases remaining between them. Per the germline V gene, CDR1 is SGHTS and CDR2 is YDEGEE.

The chain links TRBV2 to TRBJ2-7, with 11 bases that match TRBD2. This CDR3 is 18 amino acids long. V was clipped by 4 bases and J by 1 base; unmatched bases: 12. CDR1 is SNHLY, CDR2 FYNNEI, per germline. CDR3 DNA sequence: TGTGCCAGCAGTGGACACAGGGGTAGCGGGAGGGGGTCCTACGAGCAGTACTTC. Amino acids: CASSGHRGSGRGSYEQYF.

V and J are TRBV2 and TRBJ1-1, with 7 bases fitting TRBD1. The V segment lost 10 bases and the J segment 1 base; nucleotides outside the gene matches: 6. The CDR3 totals 13 residues. Per germline, CDR1 SNHLY and CDR2 FYNNEI. DNA of the CDR3: TGTGCCACCTCGGGACAGAGGAACACTGAAGCTTTCTTT. Its protein product is CATSGQRNTEAFF.

The CDR3 coding sequence is TGTGCCAGCAGCTTTTTGGGGGGGGACACAGATACGCAGTATTTT. Translating it yields CASSFLGGDTDTQYF. V is TRBV7-2 and J is TRBJ2-3, with TRBD2 matching over 7 bases. Trimming took 3 bases from V and 2 from J; bases not matched to a gene: 5. The CDR3 runs 15 residues. Germline values: CDR1 SGHTA, CDR2 FQGNSA.

About this clone: Other nucleotide sequences in the sample specify the same CDR3. The V and J genes are TRBV30 and TRBJ1-3, with D perhaps TRBD1 (5 bases). The CDR3 extends over 14 amino acids. Trimming removed 0 bases at V and 2 bases at J, with 8 bases between. Germline CDR1 GTSNPN, CDR2 SVGIG (reference sequence). CDR3: CAWSVGGAGNTIYF. DNA of the CDR3: TGTGCCTGGAGTGTGGGGGGGGCTGGAAACACCATATATTTT.

This chain uses TRBV9 with TRBJ2-5; 9 nucleotides align to TRBD2. Germline CDR1 is SGDLS and CDR2 is YYNGEE. This CDR3 is built from 15 residues. After removal of 4 bases from V and 4 bases from J, the junction contained 8 bases not matched to a gene. The CDR3 region is CASSPHGGRGETQYF. DNA for the CDR3: TGTGCCAGCAGCCCGCACGGCGGGAGGGGAGAGACCCAGTACTTC.

This clone was counted a single time. This chain joins TRBV9 and TRBJ2-3; TRBD2 aligns across 8 bases. Unmatched junction bases numbered 15, after V lost 2 bases and J lost 4 bases. Germline V gene lookup returns CDR1 SGDLS and CDR2 YYNGEE. The CDR3 contains 18 residues. The CDR3 DNA reads TGTGCCAGCAGCGTCTCCCCGGGGGGGCGGAGAGGCCCAGATACGCAGTATTTT. Translation: CASSVSPGGRRGPDTQYF.

This rearrangement joins TRBV20-1 to TRBJ2-5; D not certain. This CDR3 is built from 13 residues. V shed 3 bases and J shed 5 bases, with 13 bases lying between them. Germline CDR1 and CDR2: DFQATT and SNEGSKA (reference sequence). CDR3 residues: CSASFGESETQYF. CDR3 coding DNA: TGCAGTGCTAGTTTCGGTGAATCGGAGACCCAGTACTTC.

J is TRBJ2-7 and V is TRBV28, with 8 bases matching TRBD2. Germline trimming cut 6 bases from V and 2 bases from J; bases unmatched to any gene: 3. Germline-derived CDR1 and CDR2 are MDHEN and SYDVKM. CDR3 size: 13 residues. CDR3 sequence reads: CASRISGTYEQYF. The CDR3 bases are TGTGCCAGCAGAATTAGCGGGACCTACGAGCAGTACTTC.

The rearrangement links TRBV6-5 to TRBJ1-1; D is uncertain. The CDR3 has 13 residues. The germline V gene encodes CDR1 MNHEY and CDR2 SVGAGI. Trimming left V 4 bases short and J 1 base short, with 7 bases between. CDR3 sequence: CASSLVRNTEAFF. The CDR3 nucleotides read TGTGCCAGCAGTTTGGTCAGGAACACTGAAGCTTTCTTT.